This T cell receptor beta chain is from a study of blood T cell repertoires in COVID-19. For the study at large: Donors in the United States, Italy and Spain gave samples during acute or convalescent COVID-19.

Enrollment of patients from Seattle took place during active infection, with longitudinal follow-up. The CDR3 has 15 amino acids. Germline V lookup: CDR1 SGHTA, CDR2 FQGTGA. With 1 base removed from V and 0 bases from J, the gap between germline ends came to 7 bases. Authors' processing steps: Estimated nucleated cell counts came from reference gene primer amplification. Method: immunoSEQ multiplex PCR; TCRdb's copy keeps in-frame clones and lacks some. From that table come the V and J calls and clone size; the DNA was used to work out D and trimming. This table has 250,000 to 350,000 clones, about nine tenths appearing once.

This receptor was identified in a woman aged 25-40 years with COVID-19, enrolled during active disease. Sequenced material: peripheral blood. The chain links TRBV7-3 to TRBJ2-1; D unresolved. CDR3 sequence: CASSLIASSYNEQFF. DNA of the CDR3: TGTGCCAGCAGCTTAATAGCTAGCTCCTACAATGAGCAGTTCTTC. Drawing the rest from reference TRBV7-3 and TRBJ2-1, the complete variable domain is GAGVSQTPSNKVTEKGKYVELRCDPISGHTALYWYRQSLGQGPEFLIYFQGTGAADDSGLPNDRFFAVRPEGSVSTLKIQRTERGDSAVYLCASSLIASSYNEQFFGPGTRLTVL.